This is a list of T cell receptor beta chains from one sample in a study of siplizumab effects on memory and regulatory T cells. Clones were sequenced by immunoSEQ multiplex PCR, and TCRdb holds only the in-frame ones, with some missing. In the table there are about 26,000 clones, roughly 84% of which are singletons. Sequences were obtained from memory CD4+ T cells sorted from blood. These receptors came from a human donor in good health. The CDR3 runs from the conserved cysteine through the conserved F or W. Each record gives: J gene, D gene, V gene, CDR3 protein, CDR3 DNA. D genes are given only for firm matches.

>TRBJ2-7|TRBD2|TRBV18
CASSPSSGMFEQYF
TGTGCCAGCTCACCATCTAGCGGGATGTTCGAGCAGTACTTC
>TRBJ2-5|.|TRBV5-1
CASSLDGHGPQEAQYF
TGCGCCAGCAGCCTCGACGGGCACGGGCCCCAAGAGGCCCAGTACTTC
>TRBJ1-2|TRBD1|TRBV7-2
CASSLYGQGIDGYTF
TGTGCCAGCAGCTTATATGGACAGGGGATCGATGGCTACACCTTC
>TRBJ1-4|.|TRBV7-9
CASCVDTNEKLFF
TGTGCCAGCTGTGTGGACACTAATGAAAAACTGTTTTTT
>TRBJ1-6|.|TRBV6-6
CASSDRHGTLHF
TGTGCCAGCAGTGACCGACATGGCACCCTCCACTTT
>TRBJ2-1|.|TRBV5-1
CASSPSSSYNEQFF
TGCGCCAGCAGCCCCAGTAGCTCCTACAATGAGCAGTTCTTC
>TRBJ2-2|.|TRBV11-3
CASSYLRGGTGELFF
TGTGCCAGCAGTTACCTCAGGGGAGGCACCGGGGAGCTGTTTTTT
>TRBJ1-1|TRBD1|TRBV7-8
CASSLRGQEGRGNTEAFF
TGTGCCAGCAGCTTAAGGGGACAGGAGGGAAGGGGGAACACTGAAGCTTTCTTT
>TRBJ1-2|.|TRBV5-5
CASSQATRAYGYTF
TGTGCCAGCAGCCAAGCAACAAGAGCTTATGGCTACACCTTC
>TRBJ2-7|TRBD1|TRBV28
CASSASTGGHF
TGTGCCAGCAGCGCCTCGACAGGGGGCCACTTC
>TRBJ2-7|.|TRBV4-1
CASSQGDPRDEQYF
TGCGCCAGCAGCCAGGGGGACCCGCGGGACGAGCAGTACTTC
>TRBJ2-7|.|TRBV13
CASSLGQISYEQYF
TGTGCCAGCAGCTTAGGGCAGATCTCCTACGAGCAGTACTTC
>TRBJ2-4|TRBD1|TRBV5-1
CASRQGAKVAKNIQYF
TGCGCCAGCAGACAGGGGGCGAAGGTGGCCAAAAACATTCAGTACTTC
>TRBJ2-3|TRBD2|TRBV9
CASSSRLAGTDTQYF
TGTGCCAGCAGCTCCCGACTAGCGGGCACAGATACGCAGTATTTT
>TRBJ2-7|TRBD2|TRBV30
CAWSHSLTSGRPYLSSYEQYF
TGTGCCTGGAGCCATAGCCTAACTAGCGGGAGGCCATACCTGAGCTCCTACGAGCAGTACTTC
>TRBJ1-4|.|TRBV6-1
CASSSYLNEKLFF
TGTGCCAGCTCGAGTTACCTTAATGAAAAACTGTTTTTT
>TRBJ2-7|.|TRBV7-5
CARSLAQGRALAGAGQYF
TGTGCCAGAAGCTTAGCCCAAGGACGGGCACTAGCGGGAGCCGGGCAGTACTTC
>TRBJ2-3|TRBD2|TRBV7-2
CASSFTSGASTDTQYF
TGTGCCAGCAGCTTCACTAGCGGGGCTAGCACAGATACGCAGTATTTT
>TRBJ2-1|TRBD2|TRBV2
CASRLAGGSSYNEQFF
TGTGCCAGCAGGCTAGCGGGAGGAAGCTCCTACAATGAGCAGTTCTTC
>TRBJ1-1|.|TRBV7-2
CASSSSRGVHTEAFF
TGTGCCAGCAGCTCTTCCAGGGGCGTCCACACTGAAGCTTTCTTT
>TRBJ1-1|.|TRBV6-1
CASSARTAKAFF
TGTGCCAGCAGTGCACGGACAGCTAAAGCTTTCTTT
>TRBJ2-1|TRBD1|TRBV19
CASKSGQVGNNEQFF
TGTGCCAGTAAGTCGGGACAGGTGGGAAACAATGAGCAGTTCTTC
>TRBJ2-7|TRBD2|TRBV7-2
CASRINRDYRSEQYF
TGTGCCAGCAGAATTAACCGGGACTACCGAAGCGAGCAGTACTTC
>TRBJ2-5|TRBD2|TRBV7-9
CASTHSGIETQYF
TGTGCCAGCACCCATAGCGGGATAGAGACCCAGTACTTC
>TRBJ2-7|TRBD2|TRBV15
CATRLAGVVSDEQYF
TGTGCCACAAGACTAGCGGGAGTAGTAAGCGACGAGCAGTACTTC
>TRBJ2-3|TRBD2|TRBV7-3
CASSLGLETDTQYF
TGTGCCAGCAGCTTAGGACTAGAAACAGATACGCAGTATTTT